Listed below are T cell receptor beta chains from one sample, sequenced in a study of cytomegalovirus exposure and HLA in healthy donors. The protocol was immunoSEQ multiplex PCR, while the TCRdb copy is restricted to in-frame clones and leaves out a portion. Seen here are 100,000 or so clones, around 57% observed once, and the top ten hold about 4.9%. Sequences were obtained from PBMCs. The receptors come from a human donor in good health. CDR3s include the opening cysteine and the closing phenylalanine or tryptophan. D genes are given only for firm matches. A row's size may be missing; if present it is once, few, many or a size class.

>TRBJ2-1|TRBV29-1|.|.
CSAKEAPHYNEQFF
TGCAGCGCTAAGGAGGCCCCCCACTACAATGAGCAGTTCTTC
>TRBJ1-1|TRBV21-1|few|.
CASSKVGRVETEAFF
TGTGCCAGCAGCAAAGTTGGCAGGGTAGAGACTGAAGCTTTCTTT
>TRBJ2-7|TRBV7-9|few|.
CASSLGGDVALQYF
TGTGCCAGCAGCTTAGGGGGGGACGTCGCTTTGCAGTACTTC
>TRBJ2-7|TRBV27|.|.
CASSLGSAYEQYF
TGTGCCAGCAGTTTAGGGAGTGCCTACGAGCAGTACTTC
>TRBJ2-7|TRBV18|.|TRBD2
CASSPRLAVEYEQYF
TGTGCCAGCTCACCACGACTAGCGGTAGAATACGAGCAGTACTTC
>TRBJ1-2|TRBV7-9|.|TRBD1
CASSLDGTDYGYTF
TGTGCCAGCAGCTTAGACGGGACAGATTATGGCTACACCTTC
>TRBJ1-1|TRBV5-1|many|.
CASSLTRDSFNTEAFF
TGCGCCAGCAGCTTAACAAGAGACAGTTTTAACACTGAAGCTTTCTTT
>TRBJ2-4|TRBV18|.|.
CASSNRKDTPGKNIQYF
TGTGCCAGCTCAAACCGCAAGGACACCCCAGGCAAAAACATTCAGTACTTC
>TRBJ1-1|TRBV19|few|TRBD1
CASSILGQGATNTEAFF
TGTGCCAGTAGTATTTTGGGACAGGGGGCTACGAACACTGAAGCTTTCTTT
>TRBJ1-3|TRBV6-1|.|TRBD1
CASLTGTGIGNTIYF
TGTGCCAGCTTAACCGGGACAGGGATAGGAAACACCATATATTTT
>TRBJ2-1|TRBV5-1|few|TRBD2
CASSLGLAGDNEQFF
TGCGCCAGCAGCTTGGGACTAGCGGGAGACAATGAGCAGTTCTTC
>TRBJ1-1|TRBV19|few|TRBD1
CASRKDRGGTEAFF
TGTGCCAGTAGGAAAGACAGGGGAGGAACTGAAGCTTTCTTT
>TRBJ2-3|TRBV5-4|few|TRBD2
CASSRISGRSDTQYF
TGTGCCAGCAGCCGGATTAGCGGGAGATCAGATACGCAGTATTTT
>TRBJ2-7|TRBV19|few|TRBD2
CASSTRSLAGVSYEQYF
TGTGCCAGTAGTACGAGATCCCTAGCGGGAGTCTCCTACGAGCAGTACTTC
>TRBJ2-1|TRBV10-2|.|.
CASSEPTPKEPPNSYNEQFF
TGCGCCAGCAGTGAGCCCACACCCAAGGAGCCGCCTAACTCCTACAATGAGCAGTTCTTC
>TRBJ1-3|TRBV7-2|.|.
CASSYAGTSGNTIYF
TGTGCCAGCAGCTACGCCGGGACATCTGGAAACACCATATATTTT
>TRBJ2-6|TRBV5-3|.|TRBD1
CARSLGQGAGANVLTF
TGTGCCAGAAGCTTGGGACAGGGGGCTGGGGCCAACGTCCTGACTTTC
>TRBJ2-7|TRBV7-8|.|TRBD1
CASSQEGPWDRGSYEQYF
TGTGCCAGCAGCCAAGAAGGGCCATGGGACAGGGGAAGCTACGAGCAGTACTTC
>TRBJ2-7|TRBV7-8|few|.
CASSLGGNSYEQYF
TGTGCCAGCAGCTTAGGAGGGAACTCCTACGAGCAGTACTTC
>TRBJ1-2|TRBV28|.|.
CASRSRLTGRGDGYTF
TGTGCCAGCAGATCCCGCCTGACAGGACGGGGGGATGGCTACACCTTC
>TRBJ1-2|TRBV5-1|few|.
CASSLAQGLDNGYTF
TGCGCCAGCAGCTTGGCCCAGGGTTTGGATAACGGCTACACCTTC
>TRBJ1-1|TRBV21-1|.|.
CASSKGTQNTEAFF
TGTGCCAGCAGCAAAGGGACACAGAACACTGAAGCTTTCTTT
>TRBJ2-7|TRBV5-1|once|.
CASSSQRGNLGEQYF
TGCGCCAGCAGCTCCCAGAGGGGGAACCTTGGAGAGCAGTACTTC
>TRBJ2-7|TRBV13|.|TRBD1
CASSLRQGAREQYF
TGTGCCAGCAGCTTGAGACAGGGGGCCAGGGAGCAGTACTTC
>TRBJ1-1|TRBV5-1|.|.
CASSFRDMNTEAFF
TGCGCCAGCAGCTTCCGGGATATGAACACTGAAGCTTTCTTT
>TRBJ2-2|TRBV7-9|.|.
CASSWANTGELFF
TGTGCCAGCAGTTGGGCTAACACCGGGGAGCTGTTTTTT
>TRBJ1-1|TRBV19|once|.
CATLGQNTEAFF
TGTGCCACTCTGGGACAGAACACTGAAGCTTTCTTT
>TRBJ2-3|TRBV30|.|.
CAWNGLRTDTQYF
TGTGCCTGGAATGGACTACGCACAGATACGCAGTATTTT
>TRBJ2-5|TRBV6-1|.|.
CASSEAPQSTSERETQYF
TGTGCCAGCAGTGAAGCCCCCCAAAGTACATCCGAGCGGGAGACCCAGTACTTC
>TRBJ1-2|TRBV6-5|few|.
CASSYSSFGLNYGYTF
TGTGCCAGCAGTTACTCGTCTTTCGGTCTTAACTATGGCTACACCTTC
>TRBJ2-1|TRBV5-6|few|TRBD2
CASSMGLGNLFSSYNEQFF
TGTGCCAGCAGCATGGGACTAGGGAATCTTTTCAGCTCCTACAATGAGCAGTTCTTC
>TRBJ1-1|TRBV5-5|.|TRBD1
CASSPGTGKTEAFF
TGTGCCAGCAGCCCCGGGACAGGGAAGACTGAAGCTTTCTTT
>TRBJ2-1|TRBV5-1|few|TRBD2
CASSPVAGGQDNEQFF
TGCGCCAGCAGCCCTGTAGCGGGAGGGCAGGACAATGAGCAGTTCTTC
>TRBJ1-5|TRBV4-1|.|.
CASSLGAFSNQPQHF
TGCGCCAGCAGCCTAGGGGCCTTTAGCAATCAGCCCCAGCATTTT
>TRBJ2-2|TRBV5-1|.|TRBD2
CASSYPSGANTGELFF
TGCGCCAGCAGCTACCCTAGCGGGGCGAACACCGGGGAGCTGTTTTTT